Shown below are 22 T cell receptor beta chains from a single sample sequenced in a study of molecular identifiers for immune sequencing clone quantification (dated by TCRdb to about 2018). The library was produced with PCR. TCRdb records NextSeq 500 as the sequencer. Using fastp at Q25 and MiXCR, TCRdb reprocessed the public reads and kept productive beta chains. For every CDR3 protein sequence, its rows merge into one entry that carries the most common genes and DNA. The sample table shows approximately 97,000 distinct CDR3 sequences, and 30% to 35% are seen once. The ten largest clonotypes hold about a tenth of the sample. Sequencing input: naive CD8+ T cells from blood, with Jurkat cell RNA spiked in. The sample's cell subset or site label is to be understood as: FACS-sorted CD8+CD4-CCR7+CD45RA+ naive T cells. The receptors come from a human donor in good health. Some libraries in this study had Jurkat cell RNA spiked in.

This sequence joins TRBV10-1 and TRBJ2-7; weak D call: TRBD1 (6 bases). With 8 bases removed from V and 1 base from J, the gap between germline ends came to 9 bases. The CDR3 contains 12 residues. The V gene's germline CDR1 is WNHNN and CDR2 SYGVQD (reference sequence). The CDR3 sequence is CASAGTSYEQYF. CDR3 nucleotide sequence: TGCGCCAGCGCCGGGACATCCTACGAGCAGTACTTC.

About this clonotype itself: With a much larger clone just one base away, this may be a read error. The chain uses TRBV28 and TRBJ2-7; D may be TRBD2 (5 bases). Trimming shortened V by 2 bases and J by 6 bases, and 17 bases separated the two germline ends. The germline V gene encodes CDR1 MDHEN and CDR2 SYDVKM. CDR3 length equals 15 residues. CDR3 coding DNA: TGTGCCAGCAGTTTAAGCCTAGCCGGGAAGAGCGAGCAGTACTTC. As protein: CASSLSLAGKSEQYF.

With regard to this clonotype: A much larger clone sits a single nucleotide away, making a read error possible. This CDR3 is CASRYSIAGMDGYTF. The CDR3 DNA is TGTGCCAGCAGATACTCGATAGCGGGGATGGATGGCTACACCTTC. The chain recombines TRBV6-5 with TRBJ1-2, with D hard to call. The CDR3 has 15 residues. Germline V gene lookup returns CDR1 MNHEY and CDR2 SVGAGI.

V is TRBV9 and J is TRBJ2-3; TRBD1 or TRBD2 may be the D gene (6 bases each). The germline V gene has CDR1 SGDLS and CDR2 YYNGEE. This CDR3 is 15 amino acids long. V shed 4 bases and J shed 4 bases, with 16 bases lying between them. The CDR3 protein is CASSPGVASADTQYF. The CDR3 bases are TGTGCCAGCAGCCCAGGGGTAGCTAGCGCAGATACGCAGTATTTT.

This CDR3 is CASGVYEQYF. CDR3 bases: TGTGCCAGCGGAGTCTACGAGCAGTACTTC. The chain carries TRBV6-1 and TRBJ2-7; D is undetermined. With 8 bases removed from V and 3 bases from J, the gap between germline ends came to 5 bases. The CDR3 is 10 amino acids. Germline V gene data show CDR1 as MNHNS and CDR2 as SASEGT.

This clonotype was counted only a few times. The V call is TRBV27, the J call TRBJ2-3, with D hard to call. The CDR3 loop spans 13 amino acids. The ends were cut back, 2 bases at V and 3 bases at J, with 6 bases in the middle. Germline assignment: CDR1 MNHEY and CDR2 SMNVEV (reference sequence). Here the CDR3 reads CASSLVETDTQYF. The CDR3 region has the DNA TGTGCCAGCAGTTTAGTGGAAACAGATACGCAGTATTTT.

Worth noting for this clonotype: As the CDR3 is not closed by the conserved phenylalanine or tryptophan, this likely results from a read error. The chain couples TRBV4-1 to TRBJ2-1, with a tentative D call TRBD1 (5 bases). This CDR3 spans 14 amino acids. CDR1 MGHRA and CDR2 YSYEKL come from the germline V gene. With 7 bases removed from V and 4 bases from J, the gap between germline ends came to 14 bases. The CDR3 region has the DNA TGCGCCAGCACCCCACCCCCAGGGTACAATGAGCAGTTCTAC. Translated, it gives CASTPPPGYNEQFY.

This clonotype has at least ten counts. V usage is TRBV20-1 and J usage is TRBJ2-7; unclear D gene. Germline values: CDR1 DFQATT, CDR2 SNEGSKA (reference sequence). With 2 bases removed from V and 3 bases from J, the gap between germline ends came to 11 bases. The CDR3 consists of 13 residues. In DNA, the CDR3 is TGCAGTGCTAGACCACGTAGAGGCTACGAGCAGTACTTC. Residues: CSARPRRGYEQYF.

The V and J genes are TRBV12-3 or TRBV12-4 and TRBJ2-1; D call uncertain. V lost 5 bases and J 2 bases, leaving 13 bases between the germline ends. The CDR3 is 15 amino acids. The CDR3, as DNA: TGTGCCAGCAGTCCCCATAGTGGAACCTACAATGAGCAGTTCTTC. Translating it yields CASSPHSGTYNEQFF.

The gene calls are TRBV29-1 and TRBJ2-3; D perhaps matches TRBD2 (6 bases). The V and J ends lost 1 base and 2 bases respectively, with 13 bases between them. Per the germline V gene, CDR1 is SQVTM and CDR2 is ANQGSEA. This CDR3 spans 15 amino acids. DNA for the CDR3: TGCAGCGTTGAAGGCCCTTGGGAGGACACAGATACGCAGTATTTT. This sequence encodes CSVEGPWEDTDTQYF.

This clonotype was observed at least ten times. V usage is TRBV5-6 and J usage is TRBJ2-3; 9 positions agree with TRBD2. The CDR3 runs 15 residues. Per germline, CDR1 SGHDT and CDR2 YYEEEE. J lost 4 bases, V lost 4 bases, and 7 bases had no gene match. The CDR3 spells CASSSIAGAPDTQYF. CDR3 DNA: TGTGCCAGCAGCAGCATAGCGGGAGCACCAGATACGCAGTATTTT.

Of note for this clonotype: The junction differs from germline at one of its ends, possibly a read error. The chain is built from TRBV6-2 or TRBV6-3 and TRBJ1-5; 8 bases map to TRBD1. This CDR3 is 13 amino acids long. Germline V gene lookup returns CDR1 MNHEY and CDR2 SVGEGT. CDR3 region: CASRDRGYQPQQF. In DNA, the CDR3 is TGTGCCAGCAGAGACAGGGGATATCAGCCCCAGCAATTT.

To note about this clonotype: One end of the junction varies from germline; a read error may be responsible. The V and J genes are TRBV27 and TRBJ2-3, with no clear D. This CDR3 is built from 14 residues. Per the germline V gene, CDR1 is MNHEY and CDR2 is SMNVEV (reference sequence). The CDR3 here is CASSLSLRTATQYF. CDR3 sequence (DNA): TGTGCCAGCAGTTTATCCCTCCGCACAGCTACGCAGTATTTT.

Of note for this clonotype: Since a much larger clone is just one base distant, this may be a read error. This rearrangement joins TRBV27 to TRBJ1-2, with TRBD1 matching over 10 bases. Trimming removed 9 bases from V and 2 bases from J; junction bases left unmatched: 9. The CDR3 covers 15 residues. Germline loops: CDR1 MNHEY, CDR2 SMNVEV (reference sequence). The CDR3 here is CASGTGAFSNYGYTF. CDR3 nucleotide sequence: TGTGCCAGTGGGACAGGGGCTTTTTCCAACTATGGCTACACCTTC.

This clonotype was seen many times. The rearrangement joins TRBV11-2 to TRBJ1-3; maybe TRBD1 (5 bases). Per germline, CDR1 SGHAT and CDR2 FQNNGV. Deletions cut 5 bases from V and 4 bases from J, with 9 bases between. There are 13 residues in the CDR3. The CDR3 bases are TGTGCCAGCAGCCTCACAGGAGGAAACACCATATATTTT. Translation: CASSLTGGNTIYF. Filled out from reference TRBV11-2 and TRBJ1-3, the complete variable domain reads EAGVAQSPRYKIIEKRQSVAFWCNPISGHATLYWYQQILGQGPKLLIQFQNNGVVDDSQLPKDRFSAERLKGVDSTLKIQPAKLEDSAVYLCASSLTGGNTIYFGEGSWLTVV.

The table lists this clonotype with many counts. The V and J genes are TRBV5-1 and TRBJ2-3, with TRBD2 matching 9 bases. Germline CDR1 SGHRS, CDR2 YFSETQ. V dropped 4 bases and J dropped 3; count of bases not matched to a gene: 9. The CDR3 runs 16 residues. The CDR3 bases are TGCGCCAGCAGCGGCATGACTAGCGGTTCTACAGATACGCAGTATTTT. The encoded protein is CASSGMTSGSTDTQYF.

This sequence joins TRBV5-4 and TRBJ1-1, with 7 nucleotides matching TRBD1. The trim removed 0 bases at V and 4 bases at J, leaving 3 bases unmatched. Germline lookup yields CDR1 SGHNT and CDR2 YYREEE (reference sequence). The CDR3 contains 14 residues. DNA for the CDR3: TGTGCCAGCAGCTTGGAGGGGGCGGGCACTGAAGCTTTCTTT. This gives the protein CASSLEGAGTEAFF.

This clonotype turned up a few times. The V call is TRBV14, the J call TRBJ1-1, with D maybe TRBD1 (6 bases). The CDR3 consists of 14 residues. V lost 7 bases and J 6 bases, leaving 18 bases between the germline ends. Germline-derived CDR1 and CDR2 are SGHDN and FVKESK. The CDR3 loop is CASNQWGGGAEAFF. CDR3 nucleotide sequence: TGTGCCAGCAACCAGTGGGGGGGGGGCGCTGAAGCTTTCTTT.

V gene TRBV6-2 or TRBV6-3 combines with J gene TRBJ2-5; tentatively, D is TRBD1 or TRBD2 (6 bases each). Germline V lookup: CDR1 MNHEY, CDR2 SVGEGT. Between the trimmed V and J ends, which lost 11 bases and 4 bases, there was a span of 14 bases. This CDR3 is built from 12 residues. In nucleotides, the CDR3 is TGTGCCTCTACTCGGGGGCGAGAGACCCAGTACTTC. Translation gives CASTRGRETQYF.

Only a few counts were recorded for this clonotype. V usage is TRBV10-3 and J usage is TRBJ2-3, with D possibly matching TRBD2 (5 bases). V lost 7 bases to trimming and J lost 6 bases, with 14 bases between them. Germline V gene sequence: CDR1 ENHRY, CDR2 SYGVKD. There are 13 residues in the CDR3. The CDR3 here is CAIKEYQRDTQYF. CDR3 bases: TGTGCCATCAAAGAATACCAGCGGGATACGCAGTATTTT.

The chain recombines TRBV9 with TRBJ2-3; 11 nucleotides align to TRBD2. The germline CDR1 and CDR2 sequences are SGDLS and YYNGEE. Trimming took 2 bases from V and 3 from J; bases not matched to a gene: 5. The CDR3 has 16 amino acids. The CDR3 DNA reads TGTGCCAGCAGCGTTGATAGCGGGAGGGGTACAGATACGCAGTATTTT. Residues: CASSVDSGRGTDTQYF.

The J gene is TRBJ1-5, the V gene TRBV7-8; D is perhaps TRBD1 (5 bases). V was cut by 0 bases and J by 9 bases, with 15 bases left in between. Germline values: CDR1 SGHVS, CDR2 FQNEAQ. This CDR3 contains 15 residues. CDR3 residues: CASSLAVAGSLPQHF. Written as DNA, the CDR3 is TGTGCCAGCAGCTTAGCGGTGGCAGGGTCGCTGCCCCAGCATTTT.